The 5 T cell receptor beta chains below were found in one sample sequenced in a study of graft-versus-host responses after intestinal transplantation (dated by TCRdb to the early 2020s). The meaning of the sample's time point label: cells obtained before transplantation from donor or recipient. The library was prepared using the immunoSEQ multiplex PCR assay. As stored in TCRdb, this immuneACCESS dataset retains in-frame rearrangements with V and J assigned. A fraction of the clones does not appear; measured against another copy, unresolved V genes explain less than half of the discrepancy, and the remainder lacks a known reason. This sample comprises around 93,000 clones, 85% to 95% of them detected only once. The top ten clones comprise around 6% of the sample. These receptors have no identified antigens. The sequencing here drew on unstimulated CD8+ T cells sorted from spleen or lymph node cells, taken before intestinal transplant. These receptor sequences come from a human donor who received an intestinal transplant.

The chain couples TRBV21-1 to TRBJ2-3; the table names TRBD1, a call not compared with the DNA. TRBV21-1 is a pseudogene. This CDR3 is built from 15 residues. CDR3 amino acids: CARDTGGRLTDTQYF. The CDR3 nucleotides read TGTGCCAGAGATACAGGGGGGCGTCTCACAGATACGCAGTATTTT.

This chain joins TRBV29-1 and TRBJ2-7; D is undetermined. Germline CDR1 reads SQVTM; CDR2 reads ANQGSEA. This CDR3 has 12 residues. The V end was cut by 2 bases, the J end by 3 bases, with 8 bases between. The CDR3 loop is CSVESENYEQYF. CDR3 sequence (DNA): TGCAGCGTTGAATCCGAAAACTACGAGCAGTACTTC.

J is TRBJ1-2 and V is TRBV9; 8 bases match TRBD1. Germline-derived CDR1 and CDR2 are SGDLS and YYNGEE. With 4 bases clipped from V and 0 bases from J, the junction kept 5 bases outside the gene matches. The CDR3 covers 15 residues. CDR3 coding DNA: TGTGCCAGCAGCCCGAAGGACAGGGCTAACTATGGCTACACCTTC. Its translation is CASSPKDRANYGYTF.

The V and J genes are TRBV7-9 and TRBJ2-1; 11 nucleotides agree with TRBD1. The CDR3 runs to 14 residues. V shed 9 bases, J shed 8 bases, and the junction held 9 bases outside the gene matches. The germline gives CDR1 SEHNR, CDR2 FQNEAQ (reference sequence). CDR3 residues: CARDGQGAEDEQFF. The CDR3 bases are TGTGCCAGGGACGGACAGGGGGCGGAGGATGAGCAGTTCTTC.

This chain uses TRBV28 with TRBJ1-3; a possible D gene is TRBD1 (5 bases). V was shortened by 3 bases and J by 0 bases, with 12 bases between the two germline ends. The CDR3 contains 16 residues. From germline, CDR1 is MDHEN and CDR2 SYDVKM. The CDR3 sequence: CASSFVRAYSGNTIYF. The CDR3 bases are TGTGCCAGCAGTTTCGTCAGGGCTTACTCTGGAAACACCATATATTTT.